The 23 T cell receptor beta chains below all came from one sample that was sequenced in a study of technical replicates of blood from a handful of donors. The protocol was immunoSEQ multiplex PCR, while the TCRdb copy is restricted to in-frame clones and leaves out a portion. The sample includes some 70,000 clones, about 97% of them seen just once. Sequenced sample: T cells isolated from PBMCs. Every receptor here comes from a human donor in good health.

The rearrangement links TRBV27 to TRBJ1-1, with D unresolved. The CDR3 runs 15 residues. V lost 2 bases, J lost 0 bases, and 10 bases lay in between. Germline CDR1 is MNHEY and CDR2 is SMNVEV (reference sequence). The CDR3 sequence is CASSLLGGVNTEAFF. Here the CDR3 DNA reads TGTGCCAGCAGTTTACTCGGAGGAGTGAACACTGAAGCTTTCTTT.

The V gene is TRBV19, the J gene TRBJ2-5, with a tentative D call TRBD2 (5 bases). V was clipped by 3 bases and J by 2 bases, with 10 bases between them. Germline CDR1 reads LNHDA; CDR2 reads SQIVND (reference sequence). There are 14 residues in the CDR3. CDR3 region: CASSMSPGQETQYF. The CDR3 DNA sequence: TGTGCCAGTAGTATGTCGCCGGGGCAAGAGACCCAGTACTTC.

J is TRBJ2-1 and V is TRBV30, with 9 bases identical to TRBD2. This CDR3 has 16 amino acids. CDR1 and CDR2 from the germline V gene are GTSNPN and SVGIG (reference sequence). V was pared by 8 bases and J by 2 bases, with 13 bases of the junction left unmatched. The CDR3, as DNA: TGTGCCGGGTCCACTTTAGCGGGAGTAACCTACAATGAGCAGTTCTTC. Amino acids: CAGSTLAGVTYNEQFF.

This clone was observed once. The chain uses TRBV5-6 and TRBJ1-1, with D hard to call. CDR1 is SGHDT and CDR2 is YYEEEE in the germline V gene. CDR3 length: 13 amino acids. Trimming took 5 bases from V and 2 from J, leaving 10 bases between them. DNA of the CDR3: TGTGCCAGCAGACTCTCGTTTAACACTGAAGCTTTCTTT. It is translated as CASRLSFNTEAFF. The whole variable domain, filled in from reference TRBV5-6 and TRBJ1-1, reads DAGVTQSPTHLIKTRGQQVTLRCSPKSGHDTVSWYQQALGQGPQFIFQYYEEEERQRGNFPDRFSGHQFPNYSSELNVNALLLGDSALYLCASRLSFNTEAFFGQGTRLTVV.

The CDR3 region is CASSIIAPLAKNIQYF. The CDR3 DNA follows: TGTGCCAGTAGTATAATAGCGCCCCTAGCCAAAAACATTCAGTACTTC. The chain carries TRBV19 and TRBJ2-4; tentatively, D is TRBD2 (5 bases). The CDR3 length is 16 residues. CDR1 LNHDA and CDR2 SQIVND come from the germline V gene (reference sequence). V was shortened by 2 bases and J by 0 bases, with 11 bases between the two germline ends. The full variable domain, rest sourced from reference TRBV19 and TRBJ2-4, is DGGITQSPKYLFRKEGQNVTLSCEQNLNHDAMYWYRQDPGQGLRLIYYSQIVNDFQKGDIAEGYSVSREKKESFPLTVTSAQKNPTAFYLCASSIIAPLAKNIQYFGAGTRLSVL.

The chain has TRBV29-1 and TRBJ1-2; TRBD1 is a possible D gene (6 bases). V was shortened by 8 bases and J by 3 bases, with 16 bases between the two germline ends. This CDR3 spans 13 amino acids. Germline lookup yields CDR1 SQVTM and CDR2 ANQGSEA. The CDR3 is CSSWTERYYGYTF. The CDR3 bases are TGCAGCTCTTGGACAGAGCGCTACTATGGCTACACCTTC.

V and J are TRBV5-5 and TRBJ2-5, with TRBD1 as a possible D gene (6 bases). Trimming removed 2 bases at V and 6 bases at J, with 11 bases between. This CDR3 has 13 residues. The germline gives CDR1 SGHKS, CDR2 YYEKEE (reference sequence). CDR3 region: CASSLQGMQTQYF. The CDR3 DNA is TGTGCCAGCAGCTTACAGGGTATGCAGACCCAGTACTTC.

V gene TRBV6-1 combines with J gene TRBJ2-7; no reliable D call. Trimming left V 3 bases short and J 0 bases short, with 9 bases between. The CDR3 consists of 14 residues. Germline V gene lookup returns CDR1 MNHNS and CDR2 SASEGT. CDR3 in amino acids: CASSDFGSSYEQYF. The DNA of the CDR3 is TGTGCCAGCAGTGACTTCGGTAGCTCCTACGAGCAGTACTTC.

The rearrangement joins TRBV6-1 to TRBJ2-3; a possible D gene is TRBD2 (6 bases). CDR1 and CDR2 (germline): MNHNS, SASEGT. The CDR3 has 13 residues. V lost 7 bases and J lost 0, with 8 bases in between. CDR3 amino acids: CASIAASTDTQYF. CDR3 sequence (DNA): TGTGCCAGCATAGCGGCTAGCACAGATACGCAGTATTTT.

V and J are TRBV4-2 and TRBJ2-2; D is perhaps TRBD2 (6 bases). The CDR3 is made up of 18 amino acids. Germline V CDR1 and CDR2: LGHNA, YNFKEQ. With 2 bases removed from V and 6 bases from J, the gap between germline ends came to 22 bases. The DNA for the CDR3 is TGTGCCAGCAGCCAACTCTGGGACGGACCCGGAGGGTCCGGGGAGCTGTTTTTT. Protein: CASSQLWDGPGGSGELFF.

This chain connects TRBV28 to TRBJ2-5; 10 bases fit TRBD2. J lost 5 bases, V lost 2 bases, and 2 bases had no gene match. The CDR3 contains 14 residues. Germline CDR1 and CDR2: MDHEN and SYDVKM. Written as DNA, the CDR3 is TGTGCCAGCAGTTTACTAGCGGGAGTGGAGACCCAGTACTTC. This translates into CASSLLAGVETQYF.

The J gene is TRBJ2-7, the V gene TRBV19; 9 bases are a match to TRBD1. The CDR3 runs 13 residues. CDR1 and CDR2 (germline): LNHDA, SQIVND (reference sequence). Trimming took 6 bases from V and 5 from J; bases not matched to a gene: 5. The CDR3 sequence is CASRKQGAHEQYF. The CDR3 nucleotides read TGTGCCAGTAGGAAACAGGGGGCCCACGAGCAGTACTTC.

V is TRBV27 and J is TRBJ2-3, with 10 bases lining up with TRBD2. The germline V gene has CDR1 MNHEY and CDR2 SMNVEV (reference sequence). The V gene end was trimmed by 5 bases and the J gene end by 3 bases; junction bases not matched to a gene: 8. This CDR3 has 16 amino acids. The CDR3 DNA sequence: TGTGCCAGCAGTCCCAGGACTAGCGGACCAACAGATACGCAGTATTTT. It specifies CASSPRTSGPTDTQYF.

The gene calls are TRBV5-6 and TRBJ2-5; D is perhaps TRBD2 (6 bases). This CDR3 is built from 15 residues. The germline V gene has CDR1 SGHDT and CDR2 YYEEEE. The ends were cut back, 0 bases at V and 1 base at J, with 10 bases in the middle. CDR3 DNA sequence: TGTGCCAGCAGCTTGGCTGGAGGGGTCCAAGAGACCCAGTACTTC. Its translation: CASSLAGGVQETQYF. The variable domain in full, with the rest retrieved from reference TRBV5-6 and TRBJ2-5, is DAGVTQSPTHLIKTRGQQVTLRCSPKSGHDTVSWYQQALGQGPQFIFQYYEEEERQRGNFPDRFSGHQFPNYSSELNVNALLLGDSALYLCASSLAGGVQETQYFGPGTRLLVL.

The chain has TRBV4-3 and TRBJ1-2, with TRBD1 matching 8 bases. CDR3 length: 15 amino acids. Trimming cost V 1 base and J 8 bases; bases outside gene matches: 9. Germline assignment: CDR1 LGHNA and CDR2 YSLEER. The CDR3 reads CASSQVYRTGKGYTF. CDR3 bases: TGCGCCAGCAGCCAAGTATACCGGACAGGGAAAGGCTACACCTTC.

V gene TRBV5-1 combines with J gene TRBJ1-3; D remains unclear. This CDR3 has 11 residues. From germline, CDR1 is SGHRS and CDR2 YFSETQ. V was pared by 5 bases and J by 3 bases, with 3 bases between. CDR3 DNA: TGCGCCAGCAGTAGTGGAAACACCATATATTTT. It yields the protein CASSSGNTIYF.

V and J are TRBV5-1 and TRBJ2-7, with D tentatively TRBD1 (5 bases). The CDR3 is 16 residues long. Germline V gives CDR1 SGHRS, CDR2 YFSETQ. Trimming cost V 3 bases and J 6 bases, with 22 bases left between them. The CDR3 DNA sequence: TGCGCCAGCAGCTCGTCCTGGACACCTATTCCCCCCGAGCAGTACTTC. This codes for CASSSSWTPIPPEQYF.

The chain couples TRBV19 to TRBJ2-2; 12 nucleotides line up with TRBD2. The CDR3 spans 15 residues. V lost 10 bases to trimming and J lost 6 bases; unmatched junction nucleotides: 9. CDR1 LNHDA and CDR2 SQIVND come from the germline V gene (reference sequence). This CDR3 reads CATRLAGEGAGELFF. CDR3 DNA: TGTGCCACCAGACTAGCGGGAGAAGGGGCCGGGGAGCTGTTTTTT.

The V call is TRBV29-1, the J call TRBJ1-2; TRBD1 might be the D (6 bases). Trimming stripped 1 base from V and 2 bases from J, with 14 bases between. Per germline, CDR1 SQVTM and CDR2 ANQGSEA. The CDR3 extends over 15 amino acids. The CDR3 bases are TGCAGCGTTGAAGGGGAGGGCACAGGGAACTATGGCTACACCTTC. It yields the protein CSVEGEGTGNYGYTF.

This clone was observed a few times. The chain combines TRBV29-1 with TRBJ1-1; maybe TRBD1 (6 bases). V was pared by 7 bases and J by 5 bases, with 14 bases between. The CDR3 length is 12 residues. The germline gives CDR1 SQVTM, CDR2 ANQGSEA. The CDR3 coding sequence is TGCAGCGCCACAGGGATCGGGACTGAAGCTTTCTTT. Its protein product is CSATGIGTEAFF.

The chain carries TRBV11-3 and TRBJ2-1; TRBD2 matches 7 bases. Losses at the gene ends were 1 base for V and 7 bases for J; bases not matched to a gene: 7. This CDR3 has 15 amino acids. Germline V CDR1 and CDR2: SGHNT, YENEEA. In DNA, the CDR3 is TGTGCCAGCAGCTTAGGAGGGAGGGCCCGTAATGAGCAGTTCTTC. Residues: CASSLGGRARNEQFF. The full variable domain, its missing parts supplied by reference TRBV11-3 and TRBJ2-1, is EAGVVQSPRYKIIEKKQPVAFWCNPISGHNTLYWYLQNLGQGPELLIRYENEEAVDDSQLPKDRFSAERLKGVDSTLKIQPAELGDSAVYLCASSLGGRARNEQFFGPGTRLTVL.

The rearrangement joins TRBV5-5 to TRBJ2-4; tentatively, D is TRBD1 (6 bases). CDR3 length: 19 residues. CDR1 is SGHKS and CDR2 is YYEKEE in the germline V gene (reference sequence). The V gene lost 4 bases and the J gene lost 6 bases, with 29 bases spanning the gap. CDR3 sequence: CASSNTVVGAWGTGNIQYF. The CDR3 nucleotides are TGTGCCAGCAGCAATACGGTTGTGGGGGCTTGGGGGACCGGAAACATTCAGTACTTC. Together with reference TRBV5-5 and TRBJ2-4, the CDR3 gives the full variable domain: DAGVTQSPTHLIKTRGQQVTLRCSPISGHKSVSWYQQVLGQGPQFIFQYYEKEERGRGNFPDRFSARQFPNYSSELNVNALLLGDSALYLCASSNTVVGAWGTGNIQYFGAGTRLSVL.

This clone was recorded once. The CDR3 sequence is CSARDWAEQFF. In DNA form, the CDR3 reads TGCAGTGCTAGAGATTGGGCGGAGCAGTTCTTC. The chain employs TRBV20-1 and TRBJ2-1; D gene unclear. Trimming cost V 0 bases and J 10 bases, with 7 bases left between them. This CDR3 has 11 amino acids. The germline CDR1 and CDR2 sequences are DFQATT and SNEGSKA (reference sequence).